This entry lists 20 T cell receptor beta chains sequenced from one sample in a study of shared clonotypes between healthy human individuals. Generated by immunoSEQ multiplex PCR, the TCRdb table keeps only in-frame clones and is missing some. The sample shows under 2,500,000 clones, nearly 97% of them seen only once. What was sequenced was naive CD4+ T cells sorted from blood. Subset indicated: CD45RA+ positively selected. The source of these receptors is a man in his late teens or twenties in good health.

The CDR3: CASRPQGRSYEQYF. CDR3 nucleotide sequence: TGTGCCAGCAGACCACAGGGGCGCAGCTACGAGCAGTACTTC. This chain joins TRBV7-2 and TRBJ2-7; 7 bases align to TRBD1. The CDR3 is 14 amino acids. Unmatched junction bases numbered 8, after V lost 6 bases and J lost 3 bases. Germline V CDR1 and CDR2: SGHTA, FQGNSA. Based on the CDR3 plus reference TRBV7-2 and TRBJ2-7, the full variable domain is GAGVSQSPSNKVTEKGKDVELRCDPISGHTALYWYRQSLGQGLEFLIYFQGNSAPDKSGLPSDRFSAERTGGSVSTLTIQRTQQEDSAVYLCASRPQGRSYEQYFGPGTRLTVT.

The chain recombines TRBV27 with TRBJ2-5; D is perhaps TRBD1 or TRBD2 (5 bases each). The CDR3 is 14 residues long. Trimming shortened V by 5 bases and J by 4 bases, and 14 bases separated the two germline ends. Germline V gene data show CDR1 as MNHEY and CDR2 as SMNVEV (reference sequence). This chain's CDR3 is CASSLGTGIETQYF. In DNA form, the CDR3 reads TGTGCCAGCAGTCTTGGGACCGGTATAGAGACCCAGTACTTC.

The chain carries TRBV9 and TRBJ1-2; a weak D match, TRBD1 (5 bases). Germline V lookup: CDR1 SGDLS, CDR2 YYNGEE. Trimming stripped 0 bases from V and 5 bases from J, with 14 bases between. CDR3 size: 15 residues. DNA for the CDR3: TGTGCCAGCAGCGTAGCGGGGGTCGGTTTTTATGGCTACACCTTC. Translated: CASSVAGVGFYGYTF.

The chain joins TRBV19 to TRBJ1-2, with 8 positions matching TRBD1. Per the germline V gene, CDR1 is LNHDA and CDR2 is SQIVND (reference sequence). The trim removed 6 bases at V and 5 bases at J, leaving 11 bases unmatched. This CDR3 region has 15 residues. The CDR3 sequence: CASSPTGQGLYGYTF. CDR3 nucleotides: TGTGCCAGTAGCCCTACAGGACAGGGATTATATGGCTACACCTTC.

The chain links TRBV10-3 to TRBJ2-2; D is possibly TRBD1 (6 bases). This CDR3 has 16 residues. CDR1 is ENHRY and CDR2 is SYGVKD in the germline V gene. V lost 4 bases and J 3 bases, leaving 15 bases between the germline ends. The CDR3 sequence is CAISVVQGGYTGELFF. In DNA form, the CDR3 reads TGTGCCATCAGTGTAGTACAGGGTGGTTACACCGGGGAGCTGTTTTTT.

The V call is TRBV6-6, the J call TRBJ1-5, with D possibly being TRBD1 (6 bases). The CDR3 spans 13 residues. V was shortened by 7 bases and J by 2 bases, with 9 bases between the two germline ends. Per the germline V gene, CDR1 is MNHNY and CDR2 is SVGAGI (reference sequence). This CDR3 reads CASTQGRNQPQHF. The CDR3 nucleotides read TGTGCCAGCACTCAGGGGCGCAATCAGCCCCAGCATTTT.

A remark on this clone: Within the sample, other DNA sequences also encode this same CDR3. The V gene is TRBV9, the J gene TRBJ2-7, with unresolved D. The V end was cut by 3 bases, the J end by 3 bases, with 7 bases between. The germline CDR1 and CDR2 sequences are SGDLS and YYNGEE. This CDR3 is built from 12 residues. The DNA for the CDR3 is TGTGCCAGCAGCGCGAGAGGCTACGAGCAGTACTTC. Residues: CASSARGYEQYF.

V usage is TRBV6-1 and J usage is TRBJ1-4; D might be TRBD1 (5 bases). Per germline, CDR1 MNHNS and CDR2 SASEGT. Trimming cost V 5 bases and J 8 bases, with 15 bases left between them. The CDR3 runs 14 residues. The CDR3 DNA sequence: TGTGCCAGCAGTTCGCAGGGTGAAATGGAAAAACTGTTTTTT. Translating gives CASSSQGEMEKLFF.

The DNA of the CDR3 is TGTGCCTGGAGCAACAAAGTGAACACTGAAGCTTTCTTT. It specifies CAWSNKVNTEAFF. The chain has TRBV30 and TRBJ1-1; the D is unclear. The germline V gene has CDR1 GTSNPN and CDR2 SVGIG (reference sequence). The CDR3 has 13 residues. V was clipped by 3 bases and J by 0 bases, with 8 bases between them.

This clone was counted only a few times. This rearrangement joins TRBV28 to TRBJ2-5, with D maybe TRBD1 (6 bases). V shed 5 bases and J shed 2 bases, with 6 bases lying between them. This CDR3 comprises 12 residues. Germline lookup yields CDR1 MDHEN and CDR2 SYDVKM. CDR3 sequence: CASSQGQETQYF. The CDR3 nucleotides are TGTGCCAGCAGTCAGGGGCAAGAGACCCAGTACTTC.

The chain is built from TRBV30 and TRBJ1-1; D may be TRBD1 (6 bases). This CDR3 comprises 13 residues. Germline values: CDR1 GTSNPN, CDR2 SVGIG (reference sequence). Deletions cut 4 bases from V and 2 bases from J, with 11 bases between. The CDR3 loop is CAWTLQGNTEAFF. The CDR3 DNA reads TGTGCCTGGACTTTACAGGGCAACACTGAAGCTTTCTTT.

This clone was counted once. The gene calls are TRBV7-2 and TRBJ1-3, with D perhaps TRBD1 (6 bases). This CDR3 is 16 amino acids long. V dropped 1 base and J dropped 2 bases, with 12 bases sitting between them. Germline loops: CDR1 SGHTA, CDR2 FQGNSA. The CDR3 bases are TGTGCCAGCAGCTTAGGGCAAACAGGGACTGGAAACACCATATATTTT. It is translated as CASSLGQTGTGNTIYF.

V gene TRBV19 combines with J gene TRBJ2-3; weak D call: TRBD2 (7 bases). The CDR3 loop spans 15 amino acids. Germline V lookup: CDR1 LNHDA, CDR2 SQIVND (reference sequence). The V end lost 6 bases, the J end lost 0 bases, and 13 bases lay between the germline ends. CDR3 amino acids: CASRGGASSTDTQYF. In DNA, the CDR3 is TGTGCCAGTAGAGGGGGGGCTTCTAGCACAGATACGCAGTATTTT.

This clone was seen once. The chain is built from TRBV11-2 and TRBJ1-4; D call uncertain. V lost 3 bases to trimming and J lost 6 bases, with 17 bases between them. Germline CDR1 and CDR2: SGHAT and FQNNGV. The CDR3 has 16 amino acids. Here the CDR3 DNA reads TGTGCCAGCAGCTTTGGATTTGGAAGGAATTATGAAAAACTGTTTTTT. Translation gives CASSFGFGRNYEKLFF.

This chain uses TRBV2 with TRBJ2-5; D is unclear. Germline CDR1 reads SNHLY; CDR2 reads FYNNEI. The V gene lost 3 bases and the J gene lost 2 bases, with 10 bases spanning the gap. The CDR3 is made up of 14 amino acids. Here the CDR3 reads CASSDWTGQETQYF. The CDR3 DNA is TGTGCCAGCAGTGATTGGACCGGTCAAGAGACCCAGTACTTC.

V is TRBV11-2 and J is TRBJ1-1; D remains unclear. This CDR3 spans 14 amino acids. CDR1 is SGHAT, CDR2 FQNNGV, per germline. The V gene lost 2 bases and the J gene lost 1 base, with 8 bases spanning the gap. Written as DNA, the CDR3 is TGTGCCAGCAGCTTACGGTCCACGAACACTGAAGCTTTCTTT. Encoded protein: CASSLRSTNTEAFF.

The CDR3 sequence: CASSLWDRGLSGNTIYF. CDR3 DNA: TGTGCCAGCAGCTTGTGGGACAGGGGCCTCTCTGGAAACACCATATATTTT. The gene calls are TRBV5-8 and TRBJ1-3, with 10 nucleotides matching TRBD1. Germline V gene lookup returns CDR1 SGHTS and CDR2 YDEGEE. V was pared by 1 base and J by 0 bases, with 4 bases of the junction left unmatched. This CDR3 spans 17 amino acids.

V is TRBV7-2 and J is TRBJ2-1; 15 nucleotides line up with TRBD2. Germline CDR1 reads SGHTA; CDR2 reads FQGNSA. J gave up 6 bases and V 5 bases, and 11 bases lay outside the gene matches. CDR3 length: 18 residues. The CDR3 here is CASSPLGLAGGPSNEQFF. In DNA form, the CDR3 reads TGTGCCAGCAGCCCCCTAGGACTAGCGGGAGGGCCAAGCAATGAGCAGTTCTTC.

This chain connects TRBV7-6 to TRBJ2-1; TRBD1 or TRBD2 may be the D gene (5 bases each). This CDR3 has 12 residues. Trimming removed 2 bases at V and 10 bases at J, with 9 bases between. CDR1 and CDR2 (germline): SGHVS, FNYEAQ. CDR3 sequence (DNA): TGTGCCAGCAGCTTACAGGGCGGGGAGCAGTTCTTC. It codes for CASSLQGGEQFF.

The CDR3 region has the DNA TGTGCCAGCAGCCAGTCCCTCTCCAGCGGTGCCTTCTTC. This translates into CASSQSLSSGAFF. This chain joins TRBV4-2 and TRBJ2-1; D is perhaps TRBD2 (5 bases). This CDR3 is built from 13 residues. Germline lookup yields CDR1 LGHNA and CDR2 YNFKEQ. Trimming shortened V by 3 bases and J by 16 bases, and 19 bases separated the two germline ends.